This is a list of T cell receptor beta chains from one sample in a study of T cell responses to AZD1222 COVID-19 vaccine. TCRdb keeps only in-frame clones here, not all; method: immunoSEQ multiplex PCR. Of roughly 110,000 clones in the sample, around 89% are singletons; the top ten hold approximately 7%. The sample consisted of peripheral blood, taken on day 0 of AZD1222 vaccination. These receptors originate from an adult in good health. CDR3s include the opening cysteine and the closing phenylalanine or tryptophan. Fields, in order: CDR3 DNA, CDR3 protein, V gene, clone size, D gene, J gene. D genes are given only for firm matches. Clone size appears in some rows only: once, few, many, or a class for an expanded clone.

cdr3_nt: TGCGCCAGCAGCTTGCGACAGGGAACCAATTCACCCCTCCACTTT
cdr3_aa: CASSLRQGTNSPLHF
v_call: TRBV5-1
clone_size: .
d_call: TRBD1
j_call: TRBJ1-6

cdr3_nt: TGTGCCAGCAGCTTGGAGGGGTTAAGAAGGGACAATGAGCAGTTCTTC
cdr3_aa: CASSLEGLRRDNEQFF
v_call: TRBV7-3
clone_size: .
d_call: .
j_call: TRBJ2-1

cdr3_nt: TGTGCCTGGAGTGTAATGCGGGAGACCAAAGAGACCCAGTACTTC
cdr3_aa: CAWSVMRETKETQYF
v_call: TRBV30
clone_size: .
d_call: TRBD2
j_call: TRBJ2-5

cdr3_nt: TGTGCCAGCACCACGGGGCCAAATGGCTACGAGCAGTACTTC
cdr3_aa: CASTTGPNGYEQYF
v_call: TRBV6-5
clone_size: .
d_call: .
j_call: TRBJ2-7

cdr3_nt: TGCAGCGTCCCTAGCGGGAGTCGTACCGGGGAGCTGTTTTTT
cdr3_aa: CSVPSGSRTGELFF
v_call: TRBV29-1
clone_size: .
d_call: TRBD2
j_call: TRBJ2-2

cdr3_nt: TGTGCCAGCAGCCAAACAGGAGCTGGTTATGGCTACACCTTC
cdr3_aa: CASSQTGAGYGYTF
v_call: TRBV4-2
clone_size: .
d_call: .
j_call: TRBJ1-2

cdr3_nt: TGTGCCTGGAGTGTACAGGCAGTTGGTTTTGGCAATCAGCCCCAGCATTTT
cdr3_aa: CAWSVQAVGFGNQPQHF
v_call: TRBV30
clone_size: .
d_call: .
j_call: TRBJ1-5

cdr3_nt: TGTGCCAGCAGCCCCCAGGGAGGGAACACCATATATTTT
cdr3_aa: CASSPQGGNTIYF
v_call: TRBV7-6
clone_size: .
d_call: .
j_call: TRBJ1-3

cdr3_nt: TGTGCCAGCAGTGTGTCGAGGGTTCGGACAGATACGCAGTATTTT
cdr3_aa: CASSVSRVRTDTQYF
v_call: TRBV2
clone_size: .
d_call: .
j_call: TRBJ2-3

cdr3_nt: TGTGCCAGCAGCCAGGGACAGCAAGAGACCCAGTACTTC
cdr3_aa: CASSQGQQETQYF
v_call: TRBV4-2
clone_size: .
d_call: TRBD1
j_call: TRBJ2-5

cdr3_nt: TGTGCCTGGAGTGGCGTTCCCCTCTACAATGAGCAGTTCTTC
cdr3_aa: CAWSGVPLYNEQFF
v_call: TRBV30
clone_size: .
d_call: .
j_call: TRBJ2-1

cdr3_nt: TGTGCCAGCAGCCAAGAACGAACCTCTGGAAACACCATATATTTT
cdr3_aa: CASSQERTSGNTIYF
v_call: TRBV3-1/TRBV3-2
clone_size: .
d_call: .
j_call: TRBJ1-3

cdr3_nt: TGCAGTGCTAGAGCCGGGGAGCTGTTTTTT
cdr3_aa: CSARAGELFF
v_call: TRBV20-1
clone_size: .
d_call: .
j_call: TRBJ2-2

cdr3_nt: TGTGCCAGCTCACCACCGGGGAACACTGAAGCTTTCTTT
cdr3_aa: CASSPPGNTEAFF
v_call: TRBV18
clone_size: .
d_call: .
j_call: TRBJ1-1

cdr3_nt: TGTGCCAGCAGCGGCAGACAGGGTAATAACTATGGCTACACCTTC
cdr3_aa: CASSGRQGNNYGYTF
v_call: TRBV7-2
clone_size: .
d_call: TRBD1
j_call: TRBJ1-2

cdr3_nt: TGTGCCAGCACCCGAGCGGGGGCCTACGAGCAGTACTTC
cdr3_aa: CASTRAGAYEQYF
v_call: TRBV12-3/TRBV12-4
clone_size: .
d_call: TRBD2
j_call: TRBJ2-7

cdr3_nt: TGTGCCAGCGGCGTGACCCCGGGACTAGGTGGTACCGGGGAGCTGTTTTTT
cdr3_aa: CASGVTPGLGGTGELFF
v_call: TRBV9
clone_size: .
d_call: TRBD2
j_call: TRBJ2-2

cdr3_nt: TGTGCCAGCAGCCTTTCGACAGAGGGAGAGACCCAGTACTTC
cdr3_aa: CASSLSTEGETQYF
v_call: TRBV3-1/TRBV3-2
clone_size: .
d_call: .
j_call: TRBJ2-5

cdr3_nt: TGTGCCAGCAGCCCCACAGGGGTCAGCACAGATACGCAGTATTTT
cdr3_aa: CASSPTGVSTDTQYF
v_call: TRBV7-3
clone_size: .
d_call: TRBD1
j_call: TRBJ2-3

cdr3_nt: TGTGCCAGCAGCGCGCGGGACGGACTCTTTAACTATGGCTACACCTTC
cdr3_aa: CASSARDGLFNYGYTF
v_call: TRBV6-2/TRBV6-3
clone_size: .
d_call: .
j_call: TRBJ1-2

cdr3_nt: TGTGCCAGCAGCTTGGGACAAGGGGACGAGCTGTTTTTT
cdr3_aa: CASSLGQGDELFF
v_call: TRBV5-6
clone_size: .
d_call: .
j_call: TRBJ2-2

cdr3_nt: TGTGCCAGCAGTACGGATTCTAGCGGGAGGATGCGCGAGCAGTACTTC
cdr3_aa: CASSTDSSGRMREQYF
v_call: TRBV27
clone_size: .
d_call: TRBD2
j_call: TRBJ2-7

cdr3_nt: TGCACCAGCAGCCAAGATCTGGGCAATCAGCCCCAGCATTTT
cdr3_aa: CTSSQDLGNQPQHF
v_call: TRBV1
clone_size: .
d_call: .
j_call: TRBJ1-5

cdr3_nt: TGTGCCAGCAGTAACGGACAGGGGAGAAACTATGGCTACACCTTC
cdr3_aa: CASSNGQGRNYGYTF
v_call: TRBV28
clone_size: .
d_call: TRBD1
j_call: TRBJ1-2

cdr3_nt: TGTGCCAGCAGCACCGCTACCAAGGACGACGAGCAGTACTTC
cdr3_aa: CASSTATKDDEQYF
v_call: TRBV28
clone_size: once
d_call: .
j_call: TRBJ2-7

cdr3_nt: TGTGCCTGGATAGCGGATCCCTACGAGCAGTACTTC
cdr3_aa: CAWIADPYEQYF
v_call: TRBV30
clone_size: .
d_call: .
j_call: TRBJ2-7

cdr3_nt: TGTGCCAGCAGCGTAGGTAGAGCGTCAGAGACCCAGTACTTC
cdr3_aa: CASSVGRASETQYF
v_call: TRBV9
clone_size: .
d_call: .
j_call: TRBJ2-5

cdr3_nt: TGTGCCAGCAGTTTAAGGGTGACCTCACCCCTCCACTTT
cdr3_aa: CASSLRVTSPLHF
v_call: TRBV27
clone_size: .
d_call: .
j_call: TRBJ1-6